The T cell receptor (beta chain) described here comes from a study of PD-1 blockade in classical Hodgkin lymphoma. Concerning this clone itself: Relative to the germline gene, one junction end is altered; a read error may explain this.

Every one of the patients relapsed after autologous stem cell transplantation (brentuximab vedotin exposure was variable). Through magnetic negative selection, CD8+ T cells were separated from PBMCs that had been thawed. The method was immunoSEQ multiplex PCR; TCRdb's version includes in-frame clones alone and lacks a portion of them. The sample includes roughly 28,000 clones, around 88% seen only once; the top ten take 5.5% to 8.5%. Per germline, CDR1 MDHEN and CDR2 SYDVKM. The CDR3 has 17 amino acids. The source of this sequence is a human donor with classical Hodgkin lymphoma. The chain joins TRBV28 to TRBJ2-2; D perhaps matches TRBD2 (7 bases). The specimen comprised CD8+ T cells from blood, sampled at baseline. The CDR3 region has the DNA TGTGTCAGCAGCTGGGGGGGCGGCGGGAGCTCTGACGGGGAGCTGTTTTTT. Protein product: CVSSWGGGGSSDGELFF.